This TCR beta chain is from a study of identical twins. Whole-study findings and limits: Models underestimated out-of-frame TCR alpha sharing in monozygotic twins.

Via MiXCR, TCRdb re-called the 5' RACE reads, giving one row per CDR3 protein. Of approximately 680,000 distinct CDR3 sequences listed, about 7.6% are singletons. As for this clonotype: As yet, its antigen is unknown.

The germline gives CDR1 SEHNR, CDR2 FQNEAQ (reference sequence). The J segment lost 6 bases and the V segment lost 3 bases, leaving 7 bases of the junction unmatched. The CDR3 totals 16 residues. These same data were also listed under a study on yellow fever vaccine responses in identical twins.

The specimen was PBMCs. The clonotype originates from a woman younger than 35 in good health. The chain has TRBV7-9 and TRBJ1-4; 10 bases map to TRBD1. The DNA for the CDR3 is TGTGCCAGCAGCTTGACAGGGGGCGATCATGATGAAAAACTGTTTTTT. Translation: CASSLTGGDHDEKLFF.